This T cell receptor (beta chain) originates from a study of T-cell reconstitution after alpha-beta-depleted transplantation in children. Findings of the study overall: At the one-year point after transplant, T-cell counts and TCRbeta diversity were found to come mostly from T cells that had been newly produced. Expanded graft clones, several hundred of them, were reportedly the source of alpha-beta T cells about two months after transplant.

On this clonotype: The antigen remains undetermined.

Preparation of the TCRbeta library was carried out with unique molecular identifiers. TCRdb re-derived calls from the PCR reads in MiXCR, one entry per CDR3 protein. The data contain about 830,000 distinct CDR3 sequences, roughly 15% of them singletons. The source is a male patient under 18 who had a stem cell transplant for acute lymphoblastic leukemia, so the T cells may come from the graft donor. The specimen was PBMCs, mostly from graft donor cells, collected 360 days after TCRalphabeta/CD19-depleted stem cell transplant.

The chain's CDR3 is CTLNRSPNYGYTF. The CDR3, as DNA: TGCACCCTAAACAGAAGTCCTAACTATGGCTACACCTTC. This sequence joins TRBV20-1 and TRBJ1-2, with D unresolved. The germline CDR1 and CDR2 sequences are DFQATT and SNEGSKA (reference sequence). The CDR3 sequence is 13 residues long.